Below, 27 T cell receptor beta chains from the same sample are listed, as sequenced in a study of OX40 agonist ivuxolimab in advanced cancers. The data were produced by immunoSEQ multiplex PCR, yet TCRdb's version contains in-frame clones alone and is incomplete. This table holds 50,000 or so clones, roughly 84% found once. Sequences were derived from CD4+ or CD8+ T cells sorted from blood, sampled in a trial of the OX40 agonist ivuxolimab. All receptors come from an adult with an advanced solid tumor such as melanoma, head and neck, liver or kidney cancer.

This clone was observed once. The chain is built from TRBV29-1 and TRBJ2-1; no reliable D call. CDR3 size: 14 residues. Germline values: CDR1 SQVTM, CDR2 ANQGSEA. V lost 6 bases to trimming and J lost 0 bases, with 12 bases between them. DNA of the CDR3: TGCAGCGTACTTAGCTTAAACTCCTACAATGAGCAGTTCTTC. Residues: CSVLSLNSYNEQFF.

In DNA, the CDR3 is TGTGCCAGCAGTGAAGGGGGGGTTCAGAACACTGAAGCTTTCTTT. As protein: CASSEGGVQNTEAFF. The chain carries TRBV2 and TRBJ1-1, with D possibly matching TRBD1 (5 bases). The germline V gene has CDR1 SNHLY and CDR2 FYNNEI. Trimming stripped 1 base from V and 1 base from J, with 10 bases between. This CDR3 contains 15 residues.

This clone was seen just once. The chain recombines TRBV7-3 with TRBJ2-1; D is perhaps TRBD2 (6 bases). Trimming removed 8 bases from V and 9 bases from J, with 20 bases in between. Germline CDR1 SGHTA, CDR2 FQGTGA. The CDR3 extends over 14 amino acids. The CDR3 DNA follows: TGTGCCAGCGGTAACGGAGGGGCAAACGGTGAGCAGTTCTTC. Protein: CASGNGGANGEQFF.

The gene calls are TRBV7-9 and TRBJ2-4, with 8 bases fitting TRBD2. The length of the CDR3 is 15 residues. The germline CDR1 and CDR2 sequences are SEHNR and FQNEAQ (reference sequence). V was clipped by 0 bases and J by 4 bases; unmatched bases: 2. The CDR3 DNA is TGTGCCAGCAGCTTAGCGGGACTAGGTAAAAACATTCAGTACTTC. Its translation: CASSLAGLGKNIQYF.

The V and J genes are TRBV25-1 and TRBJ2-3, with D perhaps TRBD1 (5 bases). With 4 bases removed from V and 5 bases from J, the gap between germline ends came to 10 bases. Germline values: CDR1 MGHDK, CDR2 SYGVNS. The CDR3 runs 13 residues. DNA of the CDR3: TGTGCCAGCAGTGGGGGCCTTGGAGATACGCAGTATTTT. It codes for CASSGGLGDTQYF.

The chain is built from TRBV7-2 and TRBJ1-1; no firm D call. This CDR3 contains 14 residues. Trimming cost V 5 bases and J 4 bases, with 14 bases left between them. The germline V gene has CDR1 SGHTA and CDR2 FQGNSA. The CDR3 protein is CASSPLPWSTEAFF. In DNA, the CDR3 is TGTGCCAGCAGCCCGCTACCTTGGAGCACTGAAGCTTTCTTT.

In nucleotides, the CDR3 is TGCGCCAGCAGCTTTACGGGGCGCACAGATACGCAGTATTTT. The encoded protein is CASSFTGRTDTQYF. This chain links TRBV5-1 with TRBJ2-3; perhaps D is TRBD1 or TRBD2 (5 bases each). The CDR3 spans 14 residues. In germline, CDR1 is SGHRS, CDR2 YFSETQ. Deletions cut 2 bases from V and 1 base from J, with 8 bases between.

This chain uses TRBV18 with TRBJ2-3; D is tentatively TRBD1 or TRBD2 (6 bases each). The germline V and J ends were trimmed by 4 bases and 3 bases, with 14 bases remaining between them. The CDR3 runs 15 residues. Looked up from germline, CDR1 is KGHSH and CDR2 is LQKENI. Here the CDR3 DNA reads TGTGCCAGCTCACTAGTACAGGGAGGTACAGATACGCAGTATTTT. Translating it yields CASSLVQGGTDTQYF. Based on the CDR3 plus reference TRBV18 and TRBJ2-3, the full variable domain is NAGVMQNPRHLVRRRGQEARLRCSPMKGHSHVYWYRQLPEEGLKFMVYLQKENIIDESGMPKERFSAEFPKEGPSILRIQQVVRGDSAAYFCASSLVQGGTDTQYFGPGTRLTVL.

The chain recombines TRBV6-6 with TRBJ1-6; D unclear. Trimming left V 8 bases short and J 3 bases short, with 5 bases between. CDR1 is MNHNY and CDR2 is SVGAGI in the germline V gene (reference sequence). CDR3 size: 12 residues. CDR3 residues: CASGFYNSPLHF. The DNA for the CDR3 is TGTGCCAGCGGGTTCTATAATTCACCCCTCCACTTT.

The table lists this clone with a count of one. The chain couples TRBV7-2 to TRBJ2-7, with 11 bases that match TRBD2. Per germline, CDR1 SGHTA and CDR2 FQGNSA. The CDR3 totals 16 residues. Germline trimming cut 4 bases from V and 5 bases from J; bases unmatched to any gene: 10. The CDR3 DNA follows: TGTGCCAGCAGCTCGGGCCTACTAGCGGGGGATCACGAGCAGTACTTC. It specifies CASSSGLLAGDHEQYF.

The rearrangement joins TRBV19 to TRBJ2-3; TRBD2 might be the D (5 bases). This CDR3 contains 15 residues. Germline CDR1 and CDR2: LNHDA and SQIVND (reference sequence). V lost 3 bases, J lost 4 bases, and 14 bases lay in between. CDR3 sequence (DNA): TGTGCCAGTAGTATTGGGAGATCTGGCGCAGATACGCAGTATTTT. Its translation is CASSIGRSGADTQYF.

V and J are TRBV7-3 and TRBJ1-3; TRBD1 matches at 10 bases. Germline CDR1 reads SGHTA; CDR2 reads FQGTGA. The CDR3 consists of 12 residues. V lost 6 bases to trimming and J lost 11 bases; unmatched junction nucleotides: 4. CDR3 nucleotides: TGTGCCAGCAGTCTCGACAGGGGGCCCATATATTTT. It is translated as CASSLDRGPIYF.

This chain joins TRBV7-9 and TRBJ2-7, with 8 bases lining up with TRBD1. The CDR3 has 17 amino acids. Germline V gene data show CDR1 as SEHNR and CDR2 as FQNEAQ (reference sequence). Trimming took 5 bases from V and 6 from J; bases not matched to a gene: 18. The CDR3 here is CASSPSLSFAGGGEQYF. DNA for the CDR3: TGTGCCAGCAGCCCATCCCTCTCATTCGCAGGGGGCGGCGAGCAGTACTTC.

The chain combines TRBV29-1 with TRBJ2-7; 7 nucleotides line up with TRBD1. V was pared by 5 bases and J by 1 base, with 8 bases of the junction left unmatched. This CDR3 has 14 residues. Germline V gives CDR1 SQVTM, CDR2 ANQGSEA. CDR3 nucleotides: TGCAGCGTTCCCATACAGGGGAAGTCCTACGAGCAGTACTTC. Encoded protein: CSVPIQGKSYEQYF.

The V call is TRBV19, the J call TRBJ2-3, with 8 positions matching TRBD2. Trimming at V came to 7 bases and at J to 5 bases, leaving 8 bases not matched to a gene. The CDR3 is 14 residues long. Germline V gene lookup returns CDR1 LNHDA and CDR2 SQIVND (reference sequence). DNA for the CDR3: TGTGCCAGTATGGACGGGGGGGCCGAAGATACGCAGTATTTT. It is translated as CASMDGGAEDTQYF.

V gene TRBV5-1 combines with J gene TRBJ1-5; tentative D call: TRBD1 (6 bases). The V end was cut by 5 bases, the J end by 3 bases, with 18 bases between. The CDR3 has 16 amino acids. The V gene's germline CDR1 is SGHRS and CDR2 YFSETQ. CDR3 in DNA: TGCGCCAGCAGACTCATGGGTGGGGACAACAATCAGCCCCAGCATTTT. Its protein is CASRLMGGDNNQPQHF.

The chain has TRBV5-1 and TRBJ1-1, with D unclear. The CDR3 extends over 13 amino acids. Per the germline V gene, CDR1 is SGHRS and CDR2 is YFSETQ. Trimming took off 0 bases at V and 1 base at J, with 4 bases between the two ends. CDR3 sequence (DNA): TGCGCCAGCAGCTTGGATCCGAACACTGAAGCTTTCTTT. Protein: CASSLDPNTEAFF.

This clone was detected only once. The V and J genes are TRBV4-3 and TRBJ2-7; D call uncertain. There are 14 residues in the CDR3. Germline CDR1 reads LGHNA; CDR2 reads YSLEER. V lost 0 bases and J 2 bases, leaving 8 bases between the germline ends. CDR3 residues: CASSQDLGTYEQYF. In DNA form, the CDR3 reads TGCGCCAGCAGCCAAGATCTGGGCACCTACGAGCAGTACTTC.

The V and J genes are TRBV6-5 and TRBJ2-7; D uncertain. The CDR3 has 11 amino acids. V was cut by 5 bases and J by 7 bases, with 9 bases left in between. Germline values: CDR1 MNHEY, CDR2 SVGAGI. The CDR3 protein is CASSVGREQYF. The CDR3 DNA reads TGTGCCAGCAGTGTTGGAAGGGAGCAGTACTTC.

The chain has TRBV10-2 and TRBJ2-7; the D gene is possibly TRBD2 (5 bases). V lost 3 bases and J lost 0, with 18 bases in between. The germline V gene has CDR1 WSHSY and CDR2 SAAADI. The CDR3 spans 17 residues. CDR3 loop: CASSDVGETRSSYEQYF. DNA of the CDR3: TGCGCCAGCAGTGATGTGGGAGAAACGAGGAGCTCCTACGAGCAGTACTTC.

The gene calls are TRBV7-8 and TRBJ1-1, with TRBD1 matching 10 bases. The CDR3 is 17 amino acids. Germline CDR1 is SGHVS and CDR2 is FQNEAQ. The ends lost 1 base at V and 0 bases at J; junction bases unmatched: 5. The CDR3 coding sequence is TGTGCCAGCAGCTTAGTGGGACAGGGGTTAATGAACACTGAAGCTTTCTTT. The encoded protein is CASSLVGQGLMNTEAFF.

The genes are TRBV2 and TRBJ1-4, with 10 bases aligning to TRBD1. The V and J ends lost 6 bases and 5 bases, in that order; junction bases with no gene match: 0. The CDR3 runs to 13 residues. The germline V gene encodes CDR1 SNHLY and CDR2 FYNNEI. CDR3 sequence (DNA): TGTGCCAGCAGGGGACAGGGGAATGAAAAACTGTTTTTT. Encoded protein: CASRGQGNEKLFF.

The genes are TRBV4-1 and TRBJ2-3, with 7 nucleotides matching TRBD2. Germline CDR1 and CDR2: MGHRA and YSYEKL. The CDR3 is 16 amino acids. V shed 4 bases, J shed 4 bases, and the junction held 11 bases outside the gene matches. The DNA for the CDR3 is TGCGCCAGCAGCCCGTGGGGGAGCGGGGCCGCAGATACGCAGTATTTT. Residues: CASSPWGSGAADTQYF.

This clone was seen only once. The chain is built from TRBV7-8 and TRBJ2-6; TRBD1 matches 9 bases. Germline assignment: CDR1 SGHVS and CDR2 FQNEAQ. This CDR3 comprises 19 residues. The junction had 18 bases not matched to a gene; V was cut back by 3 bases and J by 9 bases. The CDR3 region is CASSLAEGQGTRLDNVLTF. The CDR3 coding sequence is TGTGCCAGCAGCTTGGCAGAGGGACAGGGAACCCGATTAGACAACGTCCTGACTTTC.

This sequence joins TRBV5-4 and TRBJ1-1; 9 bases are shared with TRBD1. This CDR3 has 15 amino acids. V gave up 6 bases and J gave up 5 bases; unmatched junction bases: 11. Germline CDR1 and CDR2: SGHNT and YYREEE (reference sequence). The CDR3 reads CASTTSGTGPTEAFF. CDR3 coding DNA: TGTGCCAGCACCACATCGGGGACAGGGCCAACTGAAGCTTTCTTT.

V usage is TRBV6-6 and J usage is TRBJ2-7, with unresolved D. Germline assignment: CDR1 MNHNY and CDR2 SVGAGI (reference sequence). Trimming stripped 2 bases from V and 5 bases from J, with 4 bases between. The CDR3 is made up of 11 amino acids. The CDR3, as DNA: TGTGCCAGCAGTTACCTAGACGAGCAGTACTTC. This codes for CASSYLDEQYF.

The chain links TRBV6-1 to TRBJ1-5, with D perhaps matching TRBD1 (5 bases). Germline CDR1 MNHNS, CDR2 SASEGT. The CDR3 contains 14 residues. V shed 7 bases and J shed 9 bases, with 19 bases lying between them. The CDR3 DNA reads TGTGCCAGCACCGAAGGTTATGGGGGGTGGCCCCAGCATTTT. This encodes CASTEGYGGWPQHF.